This T cell receptor beta chain was obtained from a study of cytomegalovirus exposure and HLA in healthy donors. With 60 Vbeta and 13 Jbeta primers, the PCR was carried out. Repertoires were generated with immunoSEQ multiplex PCR, while TCRdb's copy carries only in-frame clones and drops some. The table records some 180,000 clones, approximately 85% of them present only once. The clonotype originates from a woman aged 45-60 years in good health and CMV-seronegative. The specimen sequenced was PBMCs.

CDR3 nucleotide sequence: TGTGCCAGCAGTGGGGCAGGTGATACGCAGTATTTT. This gives the protein CASSGAGDTQYF. This chain links TRBV27 with TRBJ2-3; D possibly corresponds to TRBD1 (5 bases). This CDR3 comprises 12 residues. Trimming shortened V by 5 bases and J by 6 bases, and 9 bases separated the two germline ends. In germline, CDR1 is MNHEY, CDR2 SMNVEV (reference sequence).